The next 5 T cell receptor beta chains were all read from a single sample in a study of blood T cell repertoires in COVID-19. Clones were sequenced by immunoSEQ multiplex PCR, and TCRdb holds only the in-frame ones, with some missing. Of 100,000 to 150,000 clones in the sample, approximately 74% were seen once. Sequencing was carried out using peripheral blood. The origin of the receptors is a man between 60 and 75 years old with acute or convalescent COVID-19.

This chain joins TRBV19 and TRBJ2-1; D might be TRBD2 (5 bases). With 1 base removed from V and 9 bases from J, the gap between germline ends came to 10 bases. The germline V gene encodes CDR1 LNHDA and CDR2 SQIVND (reference sequence). This CDR3 comprises 13 residues. The DNA of the CDR3 is TGTGCCAGTAGTATAGGTATCCGGGGTGAGCAGTTCTTC. This sequence encodes CASSIGIRGEQFF.

This clone was detected only once. V gene TRBV5-1 combines with J gene TRBJ1-2; weak D call: TRBD1 (5 bases). CDR3 length: 13 amino acids. CDR1 and CDR2 from the germline V gene are SGHRS and YFSETQ. Trimming took 5 bases from V and 4 from J, leaving 12 bases between them. The CDR3 DNA reads as TGCGCCAGCAGTCGGGGGACGGGCTATGGCTACACCTTC. It codes for CASSRGTGYGYTF.

The chain combines TRBV4-1 with TRBJ2-4; possible D gene TRBD2, 6 bases. Germline CDR1 reads MGHRA; CDR2 reads YSYEKL. V shed 3 bases and J shed 0 bases, with 27 bases lying between them. This CDR3 has 21 amino acids. The CDR3 here is CASSQGILAIGGRVAKNIQYF. Here the CDR3 DNA reads TGCGCCAGCAGCCAGGGGATACTAGCTATTGGAGGGCGGGTAGCCAAAAACATTCAGTACTTC.

The gene calls are TRBV6-5 and TRBJ1-4; a weak D match, TRBD1 (6 bases). V was cut by 0 bases and J by 8 bases, with 16 bases left in between. Germline V gene data show CDR1 as MNHEY and CDR2 as SVGAGI. This CDR3 is built from 16 residues. CDR3 residues: CASSYSTPGEGEKLFF. For the CDR3, the DNA is TGTGCCAGCAGTTACTCGACCCCAGGGGAGGGAGAAAAACTGTTTTTT.

A few counts support this clone. This chain links TRBV2 with TRBJ1-2; no clear D. V was trimmed by 4 bases and J by 0 bases, leaving 6 bases between them. Looked up from germline, CDR1 is SNHLY and CDR2 is FYNNEI. This CDR3 contains 13 residues. This CDR3 reads CASSGSANYGYTF. CDR3 DNA: TGTGCCAGCAGTGGCTCGGCTAACTATGGCTACACCTTC.